The text below deals with one T cell receptor (beta chain). The antigen is unknown. There are 16 residues in the CDR3. Germline CDR1 and CDR2: MNHEY and SVGAGI. This entry belongs to a study of CXCR3-negative and CXCR3-positive naive CD8 T cells. Study observations and caveats: Across naive subsets, surface CD5 expression was comparable, and TCR strength was inferred from properties of the TRB CDR3. Freshly isolated PBMCs were used in most assays, given partial CXCR3 loss after freezing.

The method, 5' RACE with UMI labels, was used to prepare the TRB cDNA libraries. From its re-call of the 5' RACE reads, TCRdb lists each CDR3 protein once, without DNA. This sample's table reports 45,000 to 60,000 distinct CDR3 sequences. The specimen sequenced was memory CD8+ T cells from blood. The receptor's source is a human donor in good health. Some clones in this sample may be carry-over from other donors' samples. The chain combines TRBV6-5 with TRBJ2-7; TCRdb outputs TRBD2, but without DNA this stays unchecked. CDR3 loop: CASSLLAGEIFYEQYF.